Shown below are 17 T cell receptor beta chains from a single sample sequenced in a study of T cells in localized non-small cell lung cancer. The data were produced by immunoSEQ multiplex PCR, yet TCRdb's version contains in-frame clones alone and is incomplete. The sample shows around 83,000 clones, roughly 90% of them seen only once. The sample here was peripheral blood, taken before any cancer treatment. The receptors come from a man aged 35 to 70 with stage I squamous cell lung carcinoma.

The rearrangement uses TRBV9 and TRBJ1-1, with D possibly matching TRBD1 (5 bases). Germline V gene data show CDR1 as SGDLS and CDR2 as YYNGEE. The CDR3 loop spans 15 amino acids. V lost 4 bases, J lost 4 bases, and 17 bases lay in between. CDR3 region: CASSLSGGESTEAFF. The CDR3 DNA sequence: TGTGCCAGCAGCTTAAGTGGGGGGGAAAGCACTGAAGCTTTCTTT.

This sequence joins TRBV19 and TRBJ1-1; tentative D call: TRBD1 (6 bases). Between the trimmed V and J ends, which lost 2 bases and 8 bases, there was a span of 24 bases. This CDR3 has 17 amino acids. CDR1 and CDR2 (germline): LNHDA, SQIVND (reference sequence). CDR3 amino acids: CASSIIGVTGGPREAFF. The CDR3, as DNA: TGTGCCAGTAGTATAATTGGGGTGACAGGTGGGCCCCGAGAAGCTTTCTTT. The full variable domain, completed using reference TRBV19 and TRBJ1-1, is DGGITQSPKYLFRKEGQNVTLSCEQNLNHDAMYWYRQDPGQGLRLIYYSQIVNDFQKGDIAEGYSVSREKKESFPLTVTSAQKNPTAFYLCASSIIGVTGGPREAFFGQGTRLTVV.

This chain connects TRBV19 to TRBJ2-3, with a tentative D call TRBD1 (5 bases). The CDR3 has 11 amino acids. The germline V gene has CDR1 LNHDA and CDR2 SQIVND (reference sequence). Trimming left V 8 bases short and J 5 bases short, with 8 bases between. The CDR3 DNA is TGTGCCAGTGGGGCTAGAGATACGCAGTATTTT. It translates to CASGARDTQYF. Full variable domain (outside the CDR3, taken from reference TRBV19 and TRBJ2-3): DGGITQSPKYLFRKEGQNVTLSCEQNLNHDAMYWYRQDPGQGLRLIYYSQIVNDFQKGDIAEGYSVSREKKESFPLTVTSAQKNPTAFYLCASGARDTQYFGPGTRLTVL.

The chain links TRBV27 to TRBJ1-1, with 9 nucleotides matching TRBD1. CDR3 length equals 13 residues. Trimming at V came to 5 bases and at J to 11 bases, leaving 9 bases not matched to a gene. CDR1 MNHEY and CDR2 SMNVEV come from the germline V gene (reference sequence). The CDR3, as DNA: TGTGCCAGCAGTCGACCGGGACAGGGAGGGGCTTTCTTT. Amino acid sequence: CASSRPGQGGAFF.

This sequence joins TRBV14 and TRBJ2-7, with D unclear. CDR3 size: 13 residues. CDR1 is SGHDN and CDR2 is FVKESK in the germline V gene. V was cut by 4 bases and J by 6 bases, with 13 bases left in between. CDR3 sequence reads: CASSPQVKGEQYF. In DNA, the CDR3 is TGTGCCAGCAGCCCCCAAGTCAAGGGCGAGCAGTACTTC.

The rearrangement links TRBV19 to TRBJ2-2; possibly TRBD1 or TRBD2 for D (6 bases each). Germline CDR1 LNHDA, CDR2 SQIVND (reference sequence). The CDR3 spans 16 residues. V was pared by 4 bases and J by 0 bases, with 12 bases between. CDR3 nucleotides: TGTGCCAGTAGTAGGGGGGACAACTCGAACACCGGGGAGCTGTTTTTT. It specifies CASSRGDNSNTGELFF.

Only a few counts were recorded for this clone. The rearrangement links TRBV5-6 to TRBJ1-1; tentative D call: TRBD1 (6 bases). The CDR3 length is 14 residues. V lost 0 bases to trimming and J lost 0 bases, with 6 bases between them. Germline loops: CDR1 SGHDT, CDR2 YYEEEE. CDR3: CASSLGQVNTEAFF. DNA of the CDR3: TGTGCCAGCAGCTTGGGACAGGTGAACACTGAAGCTTTCTTT.

The chain links TRBV5-1 to TRBJ2-7; weak D call: TRBD1 (6 bases). The CDR3 is 14 amino acids. V was cut by 2 bases and J by 2 bases, with 11 bases left in between. Germline V gene lookup returns CDR1 SGHRS and CDR2 YFSETQ. CDR3 amino acids: CASSFRDKPYEQYF. The CDR3 nucleotides are TGCGCCAGCAGCTTCCGGGACAAACCCTACGAGCAGTACTTC.

V usage is TRBV2 and J usage is TRBJ2-7; TRBD1 is a possible D gene (5 bases). With 3 bases removed from V and 1 base from J, the gap between germline ends came to 10 bases. This CDR3 spans 14 amino acids. Germline V gene sequence: CDR1 SNHLY, CDR2 FYNNEI. The CDR3 DNA reads TGTGCCAGCAGTGACAGGGTTGAATCCTACGAGCAGTACTTC. This translates into CASSDRVESYEQYF.

V usage is TRBV15 and J usage is TRBJ2-2; 8 bases align to TRBD2. The germline CDR1 and CDR2 sequences are LNHNV and YYDKDF (reference sequence). Trimming took 1 base from V and 5 from J; bases not matched to a gene: 6. The CDR3 extends over 16 amino acids. CDR3 loop: CATSRVLAGSTGELFF. The CDR3 DNA follows: TGTGCCACCAGCAGAGTTCTAGCGGGTAGTACCGGGGAGCTGTTTTTT.

The rearrangement joins TRBV9 to TRBJ1-2; a weak D match, TRBD1 (6 bases). Trimming left V 4 bases short and J 11 bases short, with 15 bases between. CDR1 is SGDLS, CDR2 YYNGEE, per germline. The CDR3 consists of 12 residues. CDR3 bases: TGTGCCAGCAGCCCAACGGACAGATCTTACACCTTC. It codes for CASSPTDRSYTF.

The rearrangement links TRBV5-1 to TRBJ1-1, with 7 bases lining up with TRBD1. This CDR3 has 14 amino acids. In germline, CDR1 is SGHRS, CDR2 YFSETQ. The junction had 4 bases not matched to a gene; V was cut back by 2 bases and J by 3 bases. CDR3: CASSLQGSDTEAFF. CDR3 bases: TGCGCCAGCAGCTTACAGGGGTCAGACACTGAAGCTTTCTTT.

This sequence joins TRBV28 and TRBJ1-1; D is unresolved. Germline V gene lookup returns CDR1 MDHEN and CDR2 SYDVKM. This CDR3 has 15 residues. The V end was cut by 7 bases, the J end by 4 bases, with 19 bases between. In DNA form, the CDR3 reads TGTGCCAGCACCCCCGGGTCCCTGGAGGGCACTGAAGCTTTCTTT. Protein product: CASTPGSLEGTEAFF.

This chain uses TRBV2 with TRBJ2-3; the match to TRBD1 covers 7 bases. CDR1 SNHLY and CDR2 FYNNEI come from the germline V gene. CDR3 size: 14 residues. With 6 bases clipped from V and 0 bases from J, the junction kept 3 bases outside the gene matches. CDR3 sequence (DNA): TGTGCCAGCAGGAGGGGGCCTAGCACAGATACGCAGTATTTT. Protein sequence: CASRRGPSTDTQYF.

The chain carries TRBV5-1 and TRBJ2-2; TRBD2 matches 11 bases. The CDR3 extends over 16 amino acids. Trimming at V came to 4 bases and at J to 0 bases, leaving 2 bases not matched to a gene. The germline V gene encodes CDR1 SGHRS and CDR2 YFSETQ. CDR3 residues: CASSPGLAANTGELFF. As DNA, the CDR3 is TGCGCCAGCAGCCCGGGACTAGCGGCGAACACCGGGGAGCTGTTTTTT.

The CDR3 is CASSSSGGNYEQYF. CDR3 sequence (DNA): TGCGCCAGCAGCTCTAGCGGGGGTAACTACGAGCAGTACTTC. The chain employs TRBV5-1 and TRBJ2-7; 10 nucleotides agree with TRBD2. There are 14 residues in the CDR3. Germline trimming cut 3 bases from V and 3 bases from J; bases unmatched to any gene: 3. In germline, CDR1 is SGHRS, CDR2 YFSETQ.

The chain carries TRBV7-8 and TRBJ2-2, with 8 bases lining up with TRBD1. The CDR3 is 18 residues long. V dropped 1 base and J dropped 5; count of bases not matched to a gene: 12. Germline CDR1 SGHVS, CDR2 FQNEAQ. The CDR3 reads CASSLGAAGGVVTGELFF. The CDR3 DNA is TGTGCCAGCAGCTTAGGGGCGGCAGGGGGCGTTGTGACCGGGGAGCTGTTTTTT. Full variable domain (remainder filled in from reference TRBV7-8 and TRBJ2-2): GAGVSQSPRYKVAKRGQDVALRCDPISGHVSLFWYQQALGQGPEFLTYFQNEAQLDKSGLPSDRFFAERPEGSVSTLKIQRTQQEDSAVYLCASSLGAAGGVVTGELFFGEGSRLTVL.